Here is one T cell receptor (beta chain) with its context. The DNA is left out, because the CDR3 cannot be placed on it with certainty; the CDR3 is given as TCRdb lists it. Germline assignment: CDR1 MDHEN and CDR2 SYDVKM. From its first to its last residue, the CDR3 has 14 amino acids. This sample stems from a study of CD8 T cells in Susac syndrome. Sequencing targeted TCR beta in blood CD8+ and CD4+ T cells. TEMRA cells underwent FACS enrichment and CD8+ and CD4+ T cells underwent negative isolation. RNA in amounts of roughly 0.5 to 1 ug was reverse transcribed with random hexamers. A single record per CDR3 protein comes from TCRdb applying MiXCR to the immunoSEQ multiplex PCR reads. The table lists roughly 130,000 distinct CDR3 sequences, over 90% of them singletons.

The chain links TRBV28 to TRBJ1-3; the D call TRBD1 from the table was never checked on the DNA. The TCR comes from a human donor in good health. The sequenced sample was CD4+ T cells from PBMCs. The chain's CDR3 is CASSTSGQGHTIYF.